This T cell receptor (beta chain) was captured in a study of T-cell reconstitution after alpha-beta-depleted transplantation in children (dated by TCRdb to 2016 to 2018). For the wider study: The study quantitatively tracked T-cell immune reconstitution after TCRalphabeta/CD19-depleted allogeneic hematopoietic cell transplantation in children using TCR repertoire profiling. Results the study describes overall, beyond this receptor: The apparently early recovery of alphabetaT-cell counts about two months after transplant reportedly depended on only several hundred rapidly expanded clones that came from non-depleted graft cells. The frequencies of hyperexpanded clones fell over the following months, and after one year, T-cell counts and TCRbeta diversity were mostly attributed to newly produced T cells. In some patients, the high TCRbeta diversity seen at day 60 was put down to recipient T cells and intrathymic progenitors that had survived conditioning.

What this sample's treatment or condition label stands for: allogeneic hematopoietic cell transplantation with graft depleted of TCRalphabeta T cells and CD19 B cells. Transplant recipients were children who received TCRalphabeta/CD19-depleted allogeneic hematopoietic cell grafts. The method was PCR. Data came from an Illumina HiSeq 2500. Molecular barcoding was employed in the preparation of TCR libraries, with unique molecular identifiers being used to normalize TCRbeta repertoire quantification. The public reads were reprocessed in TCRdb via fastp at Q25 and MiXCR, keeping in-frame beta chains. Here each entry gathers all rows of one CDR3 protein and keeps the most common genes and DNA. The sample table records about 110,000 distinct CDR3 sequences; roughly 24% of these occur just once. 10% of the sample comes from the top ten. The CDR3 measures 14 amino acids from cysteine to phenylalanine. Here the CDR3 DNA is all that survives: 42 bases in frame from base 1. V is reduced by 3 bases and J by 7 bases, leaving a spacing of 10 bases between them.

In its sample, this clonotype was seen a few times. Its specific antigen is unknown. There are no base qualities to consult, and no much larger clone falls within one base. This receptor was taken from a male patient aged 2-9 years who had a stem cell transplant for chronic granulomatous disease, so the T cells may come from the graft donor. Sequences were derived from PBMCs, mostly from graft donor cells, sampled 180 days after TCRalphabeta/CD19-depleted stem cell transplant. The chain employs TRBV12-3 or TRBV12-4 and TRBJ1-6; 5 matching bases give a weak D call of TRBD1. The DNA sequence follows: TGTGCCAGCAGTTTTTCAGGGACCAATTCACCCCTCCACTTT. Its protein product is CASSFSGTNSPLHF.